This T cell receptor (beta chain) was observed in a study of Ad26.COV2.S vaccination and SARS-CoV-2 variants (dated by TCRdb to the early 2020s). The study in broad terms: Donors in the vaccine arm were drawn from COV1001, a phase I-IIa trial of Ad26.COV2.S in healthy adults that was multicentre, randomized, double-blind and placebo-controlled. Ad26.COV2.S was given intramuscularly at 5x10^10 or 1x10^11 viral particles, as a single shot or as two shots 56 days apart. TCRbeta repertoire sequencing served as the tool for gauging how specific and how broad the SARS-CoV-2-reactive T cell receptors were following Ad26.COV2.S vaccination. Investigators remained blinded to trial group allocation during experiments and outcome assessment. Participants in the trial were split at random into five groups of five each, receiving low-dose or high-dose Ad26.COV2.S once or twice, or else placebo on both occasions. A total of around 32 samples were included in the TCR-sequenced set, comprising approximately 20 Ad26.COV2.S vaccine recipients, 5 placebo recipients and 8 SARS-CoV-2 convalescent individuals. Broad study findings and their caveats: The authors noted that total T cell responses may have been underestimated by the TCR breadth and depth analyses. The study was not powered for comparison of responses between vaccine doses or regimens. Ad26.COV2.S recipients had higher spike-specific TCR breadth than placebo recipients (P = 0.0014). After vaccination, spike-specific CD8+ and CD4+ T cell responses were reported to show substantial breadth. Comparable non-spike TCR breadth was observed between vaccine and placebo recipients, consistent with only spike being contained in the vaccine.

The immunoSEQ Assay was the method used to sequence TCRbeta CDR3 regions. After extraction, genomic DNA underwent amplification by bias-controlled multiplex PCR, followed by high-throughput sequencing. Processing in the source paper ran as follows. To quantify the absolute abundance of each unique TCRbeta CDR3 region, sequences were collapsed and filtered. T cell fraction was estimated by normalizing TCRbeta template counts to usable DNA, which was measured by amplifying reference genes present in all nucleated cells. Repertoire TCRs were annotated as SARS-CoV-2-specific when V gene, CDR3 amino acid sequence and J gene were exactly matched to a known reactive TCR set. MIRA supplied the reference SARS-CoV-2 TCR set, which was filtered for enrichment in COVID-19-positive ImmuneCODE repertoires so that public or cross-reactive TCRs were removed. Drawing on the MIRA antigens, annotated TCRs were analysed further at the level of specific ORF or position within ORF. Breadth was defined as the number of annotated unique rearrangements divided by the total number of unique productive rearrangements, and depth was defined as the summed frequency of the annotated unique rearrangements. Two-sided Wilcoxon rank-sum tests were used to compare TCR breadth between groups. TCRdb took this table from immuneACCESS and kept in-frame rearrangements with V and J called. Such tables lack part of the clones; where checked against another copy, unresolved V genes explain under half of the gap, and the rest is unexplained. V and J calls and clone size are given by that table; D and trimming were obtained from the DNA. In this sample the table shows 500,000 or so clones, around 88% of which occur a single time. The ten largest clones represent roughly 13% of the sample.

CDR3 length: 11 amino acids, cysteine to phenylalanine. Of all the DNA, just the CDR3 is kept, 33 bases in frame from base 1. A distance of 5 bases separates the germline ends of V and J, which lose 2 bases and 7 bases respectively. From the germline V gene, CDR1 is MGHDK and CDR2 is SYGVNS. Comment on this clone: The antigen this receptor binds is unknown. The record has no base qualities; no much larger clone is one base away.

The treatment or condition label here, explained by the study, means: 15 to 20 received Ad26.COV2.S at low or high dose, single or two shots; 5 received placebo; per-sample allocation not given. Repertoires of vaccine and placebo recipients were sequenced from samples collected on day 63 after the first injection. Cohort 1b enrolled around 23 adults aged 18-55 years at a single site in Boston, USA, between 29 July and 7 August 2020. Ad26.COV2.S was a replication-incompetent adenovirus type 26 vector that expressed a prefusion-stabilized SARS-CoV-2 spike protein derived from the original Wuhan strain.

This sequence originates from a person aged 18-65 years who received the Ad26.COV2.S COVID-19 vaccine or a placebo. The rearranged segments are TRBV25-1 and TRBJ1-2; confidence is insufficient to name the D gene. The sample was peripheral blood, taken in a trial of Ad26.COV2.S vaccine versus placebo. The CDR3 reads CASSEGIGYTF. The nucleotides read TGTGCCAGCAGTGAAGGGATTGGCTACACCTTC.